The source of this T cell receptor beta chain is a study of shared clonotypes between healthy human individuals (dated by TCRdb to about 2020). Some background on the complete study: The cohort comprised a couple of women and a few men aged 18 to 49 years. Different laboratories and diverse techniques were used to prepare libraries and sequence TCR repertoires, to increase sequencing depth and limit assay-specific biases. Between about 0.9 and 8.9 billion PBMCs per donor were obtained by leukapheresis. For each donor, three plates each were used for CD4 naive and CD4 memory, two plates were used for CD8 naive, and one plate was used for CD8 memory. Blood TCR repertoires of a handful of healthy adults were deeply sequenced to estimate repertoire size and the extent of clonotype sharing between individuals.

TCR CDR3 regions were amplified from genomic DNA by multiplex PCR using the deep immunoSEQ assay. Extracted genomic DNA from each cell subset was spread evenly across all wells of several immunoSEQ 96-well plates, with each plate serving as a replicate. Each replicate PCR for sorted subsets received roughly 0.2 ug genomic DNA, equal to about 29,000 T cell genomes. The purified libraries were quantified using a Qubit 3.0 fluorometer, sized with a Bioanalyzer 2100, and then quantified again using the KAPA Library Quantification kit. A separate single-read 150-cycle Illumina NextSeq 550 flow cell was used to sequence each immunoSEQ 96-well plate. Turning to the authors' computational methods: Because the immunoSEQ output held only junctional sequences and lacked quality scores, the filtering could not match the filtering applied to full-length reads. To assign V/J genes and CDR3, sequences were annotated against IMGT germline references using PyIR, a Python wrapper for IgBLAST v1.9. Any read was removed if the V/J assignment was weak (E-value above 1e-6), the CDR3 was missing, or the read contained stop codons, out-of-frame junctions, or ambiguous translated residues. V3J clonotypes were defined by identical inferred V gene, J gene, and CDR3 amino acid sequence. Percentage overlap between repertoires was computed as shared unique clonotypes divided by the size of the smaller repertoire. Richness of each repertoire was evaluated using RTK rarefaction, the Chao1 estimator, and Recon v2.1 estimates of unobserved clonotypes. Generation probabilities were computed with OLGA for all TCRbeta clonotypes obtained by the gDNA method from a few donors. TCRdb carries this immuneACCESS record with in-frame sequences only. Its versions omit some clonotypes, under half of them owing to an unresolved V gene in the studies checked, with the rest unexplained. V and J calls and clone size are copied from that table; D and trimming were computed from the DNA. The sample table shows around 700,000 clones, and over 65% are seen once. In total, the top ten clones hold around 1.6% of the sample.

As for this clone: Its antigen remains unidentified. Base qualities were left out, and no much larger clone turns up one base away.

Paper-wide results and their limitations: Compared with non-shared clonotypes, clonotypes shared by all four sorted-subset donors had higher generation probabilities. Larger estimated clonotype richness was generally found for naive subsets than for memory subsets. The genetic and exposure-history diversity represented was limited by the small number of donors. Sampling was limited to blood, and TCR repertoires in tissue likely differ from TCR repertoires in blood. Pairwise subsampling led to the expectation that sequencing depth would affect the degree of clonotype sharing among donors. Incomplete sequencing was indicated by rarefaction of sorted-subset datasets, despite the large sequencing depth. Sharing across a handful of donors was observed for about 5% of naive CD4, over 3% of naive CD8, over 2% of memory CD4, and roughly 0.4% of memory CD8 clonotypes.

The donors were healthy, HIV-negative adults who had no recently reported acute infections or vaccinations. Every donor was a Caucasian adult residing in Nashville, Tennessee, USA. CD4+ T cells were enriched by magnetic negative selection, after which naive cells were positively selected on CD45RA and the negative fraction was taken as the memory subset. After blood collection by leukapheresis, PBMCs were isolated using Ficoll-Histopaque density gradient centrifugation and then cryopreserved in the vapor phase of liquid nitrogen. Purity and quantity of every magnetically sorted T cell population were checked by analytical flow cytometry. Genomic DNA was isolated from each sorted fraction and quantified by UV absorbance on a Nanodrop 2000c. The CDR3 runs 13 amino acids, cysteine and phenylalanine included. Only the CDR3 portion is preserved as DNA: 39 bases, with reading frame beginning at the first base. For CDR1 and CDR2, the germline V gene lists MDHEN and SYDVKM. V sheds 4 bases and J sheds 4 bases, leaving 10 bases between their ends.

The chain is assembled from TRBV28 and TRBJ1-2; TRBD1 is possibly the D segment (6 matching bases). The sequencing input was memory CD4+ T cells sorted from blood. This sample's cell subset or site label indicates: CD45RA-negative fraction. The TCR originated in a woman aged 25 to 39 in good health. The CDR3 in this case is CASSYYRAYGYTF. The nucleotide sequence reads TGTGCCAGCAGTTACTACAGGGCCTATGGCTACACCTTC.